The 13 T cell receptor beta chains below all came from one sample that was sequenced in a study of T cell repertoires in cytomegalovirus infection. One entry per CDR3 protein results from TCRdb running MiXCR on the reads. In the table there are about 270,000 distinct CDR3 sequences, approximately 22% of which are singletons. Their specific antigens are unknown. Sequences were derived from cultured PBMCs, sampled from culture after CMV antigen stimulation. All receptors come from a human donor in good health (CMV status not recorded). Some clones in this sample may be carry-over from other donors' samples.

The V call is TRBV24-1, the J call TRBJ2-4, with 7 bases matching TRBD2. With V trimmed by 5 bases and J by 6 bases, 3 bases remained unmatched. Germline V CDR1 and CDR2: KGHDR, SFDVKD. This CDR3 is 13 amino acids long. CDR3 DNA sequence: TGTGCCACCAGTGCCTCGGGAGGAAACATTCAGTACTTC. Its translation: CATSASGGNIQYF.

This clonotype turned up a few times. CDR3 nucleotides: TGCAGCGTTGTTGTCCCACCGGTCTACGAGCAGTACGTC. Translating gives CSVVVPPVYEQYV. The chain links TRBV29-1 to TRBJ2-7; D unclear. The ends were cut back, 4 bases at V and 3 bases at J, with 13 bases in the middle. Germline loops: CDR1 SQVTM, CDR2 ANQGSEA. CDR3 length: 13 amino acids.

This clonotype was counted between two and nine times. The chain uses TRBV7-6 and TRBJ2-1; 8 bases map to TRBD2. The J segment lost 15 bases and the V segment lost 3 bases, leaving 4 bases of the junction unmatched. The CDR3 is made up of 11 amino acids. Germline V gene sequence: CDR1 SGHVS, CDR2 FNYEAQ. CDR3 sequence (DNA): TGTGCCAGCAGCTTGGGGACTAGGATGTTCTTC. Protein sequence: CASSLGTRMFF.

This clonotype has at least ten counts. In DNA form, the CDR3 reads TGTGCCAGCAGCTCAGCGGGGGCTGCAAATGAGCAGTTCTTC. Translating it yields CASSSAGAANEQFF. The chain is built from TRBV7-6 and TRBJ2-1; 8 nucleotides line up with TRBD2. Per germline, CDR1 SGHVS and CDR2 FNYEAQ. Trimming removed 4 bases from V and 7 bases from J; junction bases left unmatched: 6. This CDR3 contains 14 residues.

Many counts were recorded for this clonotype. The chain joins TRBV12-3 or TRBV12-4 to TRBJ1-4; D is unresolved. The CDR3 covers 14 residues. Deletions cut 3 bases from V and 4 bases from J, with 9 bases between. CDR3 in amino acids: CASSFLSLNEKLFF. In DNA form, the CDR3 reads TGTGCCAGCAGTTTTTTGTCCCTTAATGAAAAACTGTTTTTT.

This clonotype was counted between two and nine times. This sequence joins TRBV7-9 and TRBJ2-7; D may correspond to TRBD1 or TRBD2 (5 bases each). Trimming stripped 0 bases from V and 3 bases from J, with 9 bases between. Germline lookup yields CDR1 SEHNR and CDR2 FQNEAQ (reference sequence). The CDR3 is made up of 14 amino acids. The CDR3, as DNA: TGTGCCAGCAGCTTAGCCGGGACGATCTACGAGCAGTACTTC. Protein: CASSLAGTIYEQYF. Looking up the rest from reference TRBV7-9 and TRBJ2-7 gives the full variable domain: DTGVSQNPRHKITKRGQNVTFRCDPISEHNRLYWYRQTLGQGPEFLTYFQNEAQLEKSRLLSDRFSAERPKGSFSTLEIQRTEQGDSAMYLCASSLAGTIYEQYFGPGTRLTVT.

The V gene is TRBV24-1, the J gene TRBJ1-5, with 11 bases matching TRBD1. The CDR3 runs to 16 residues. Trimming cost V 3 bases and J 4 bases; bases outside gene matches: 4. Germline V CDR1 and CDR2: KGHDR, SFDVKD. Here the CDR3 DNA reads TGTGCCACCAGTGATGCCGGGACAGGGGGGAATCAGCCCCAGCATTTT. This encodes CATSDAGTGGNQPQHF.

The table lists this clonotype with many counts. V and J are TRBV19 and TRBJ1-2, with D perhaps matching TRBD1 (5 bases). This CDR3 contains 17 residues. Trimming pared 4 bases from V and 4 bases from J, leaving 22 bases between. The germline V gene encodes CDR1 LNHDA and CDR2 SQIVND (reference sequence). As DNA, the CDR3 is TGTGCCAGTAGTACTCCGGGACGGACCCCGGTGGGCTATGGCTACACCTTC. Translating gives CASSTPGRTPVGYGYTF.

The chain is built from TRBV12-3 or TRBV12-4 and TRBJ1-1, with a possible D match to TRBD1 (5 bases). The CDR3 is made up of 14 amino acids. The ends were cut back, 6 bases at V and 0 bases at J, with 11 bases in the middle. The CDR3 reads CASRGWTLNTEAFF. The CDR3 bases are TGTGCCAGCAGGGGGTGGACATTGAACACTGAAGCTTTCTTT.

V gene TRBV28 combines with J gene TRBJ1-1, with 8 bases identical to TRBD1. With V trimmed by 6 bases and J by 10 bases, 7 bases remained unmatched. The germline CDR1 and CDR2 sequences are MDHEN and SYDVKM. The CDR3 contains 12 residues. The chain's CDR3 is CASSQTGGGAFF. CDR3 DNA sequence: TGTGCCAGCAGCCAAACAGGGGGGGGAGCTTTCTTT. Full variable domain (missing parts from reference TRBV28 and TRBJ1-1): DVKVTQSSRYLVKRTGEKVFLECVQDMDHENMFWYRQDPGLGLRLIYFSYDVKMKEKGDIPEGYSVSREKKERFSLILESASTNQTSMYLCASSQTGGGAFFGQGTRLTVV.

The sample holds many counts of this clonotype. The chain recombines TRBV7-2 with TRBJ1-2; the D gene is possibly TRBD1 (5 bases). The CDR3 contains 15 residues. V lost 1 base, J lost 5 bases, and 14 bases lay in between. Germline values: CDR1 SGHTA, CDR2 FQGNSA. CDR3 residues: CASSLVSQGFYGYTF. The CDR3 region has the DNA TGTGCCAGCAGCTTAGTCTCCCAGGGCTTTTATGGCTACACCTTC.

This clonotype occurred many times. The chain couples TRBV2 to TRBJ1-5, with TRBD1 as a possible D gene (6 bases). The CDR3 contains 11 residues. Looked up from germline, CDR1 is SNHLY and CDR2 is FYNNEI. V dropped 7 bases and J dropped 8 bases, with 9 bases sitting between them. The CDR3: CASKEGEPQHF. The CDR3 DNA is TGTGCCAGCAAAGAGGGGGAGCCCCAGCATTTT.

This clonotype was recorded many times. The chain recombines TRBV7-6 with TRBJ1-1; 10 bases line up with TRBD1. This CDR3 spans 15 amino acids. In germline, CDR1 is SGHVS, CDR2 FNYEAQ. V shed 0 bases, J shed 7 bases, and the junction held 5 bases outside the gene matches. The CDR3, as DNA: TGTGCCAGCAGCTTAGCGGGACAGGGGTTGGGTGAAGCTTTCTTT. It translates to CASSLAGQGLGEAFF.